The next 4 T cell receptor beta chains were all read from a single sample in a study of cytomegalovirus exposure and HLA in healthy donors. In the PCR, 60 Vbeta and 13 Jbeta primers were used. Using immunoSEQ multiplex PCR, the repertoire was profiled, and TCRdb retains in-frame clones only, with some absent. The sample holds around 91,000 clones, less than 70% seen once. Sequencing used PBMCs. The receptor source for this set is a human donor in good health.

This clone was counted once. This chain links TRBV5-4 with TRBJ2-5; D is possibly TRBD2 (6 bases). V lost 1 base and J 1 base, leaving 11 bases between the germline ends. CDR3 length: 15 amino acids. Germline assignment: CDR1 SGHNT and CDR2 YYREEE (reference sequence). The CDR3 loop is CASSLSGGFQETQYF. The CDR3 region has the DNA TGTGCCAGCAGCTTGTCCGGGGGTTTCCAAGAGACCCAGTACTTC.

This clone was seen only once. Written as DNA, the CDR3 is TGCGCCAGCAGGGAGGACGTTAACTATGGCTACACCTTC. This translates into CASREDVNYGYTF. J is TRBJ1-2 and V is TRBV5-1; D not resolved. Germline CDR1 reads SGHRS; CDR2 reads YFSETQ. V was pared by 5 bases and J by 1 base, with 9 bases between. CDR3 size: 13 residues. Full variable domain (missing parts from reference TRBV5-1 and TRBJ1-2): KAGVTQTPRYLIKTRGQQVTLSCSPISGHRSVSWYQQTPGQGLQFLFEYFSETQRNKGNFPGRFSGRQFSNSRSEMNVSTLELGDSALYLCASREDVNYGYTFGSGTRLTVV.

This clone has just a few counts. The chain uses TRBV4-3 and TRBJ1-6; 9 bases fit TRBD1. This CDR3 has 15 amino acids. CDR1 and CDR2 (germline): LGHNA, YSLEER. The V segment lost 3 bases and the J segment 10 bases; nucleotides outside the gene matches: 7. The CDR3: CASSQGWTGASPLHF. The CDR3 DNA is TGCGCCAGCAGCCAGGGCTGGACAGGGGCCTCACCCCTCCACTTT.

This clone has just a few counts. The chain uses TRBV4-3 and TRBJ2-2; 9 bases map to TRBD1. Germline CDR1 is LGHNA and CDR2 is YSLEER. V lost 6 bases to trimming and J lost 7 bases; unmatched junction nucleotides: 9. The CDR3 sequence is 15 residues long. The CDR3 protein is CASRNRGRIGGELFF. The DNA of the CDR3 is TGCGCCAGCAGGAACAGGGGGCGCATCGGCGGGGAGCTGTTTTTT.